The clone carrying this T cell receptor (beta chain) was observed a handful of times. TCRdb's table, derived via immunoSEQ multiplex PCR, lists solely in-frame clones and lacks some. This sample has 230,000 or so clones, with around 81% found just once. The data originate from a study of blood T cell repertoires in COVID-19. Germline CDR1 and CDR2: MNHNY and SVGAGI (reference sequence). The CDR3 is made up of 16 amino acids. With 2 bases clipped from V and 5 bases from J, the junction kept 8 bases outside the gene matches. The gene calls are TRBV6-6 and TRBJ2-3; the match to TRBD1 covers 9 bases. This TCR was sampled from a man in his forties or fifties with active or convalescent COVID-19. Sequencing was done on a sample of peripheral blood. CDR3 sequence: CASSYGWDRVEDTQYF. The CDR3 region has the DNA TGTGCCAGCAGTTACGGATGGGACAGGGTGGAAGATACGCAGTATTTT.